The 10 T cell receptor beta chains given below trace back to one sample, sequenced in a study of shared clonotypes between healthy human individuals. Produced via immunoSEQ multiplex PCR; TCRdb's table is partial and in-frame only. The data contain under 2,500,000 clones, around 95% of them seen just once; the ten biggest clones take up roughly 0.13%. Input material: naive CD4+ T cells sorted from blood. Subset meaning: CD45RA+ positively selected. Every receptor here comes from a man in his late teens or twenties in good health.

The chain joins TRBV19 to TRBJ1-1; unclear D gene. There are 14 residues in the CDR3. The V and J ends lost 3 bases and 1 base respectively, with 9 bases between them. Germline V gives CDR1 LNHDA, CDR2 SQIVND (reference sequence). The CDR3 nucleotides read TGTGCCAGTAGTATTACGTCACCGAACACTGAAGCTTTCTTT. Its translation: CASSITSPNTEAFF.

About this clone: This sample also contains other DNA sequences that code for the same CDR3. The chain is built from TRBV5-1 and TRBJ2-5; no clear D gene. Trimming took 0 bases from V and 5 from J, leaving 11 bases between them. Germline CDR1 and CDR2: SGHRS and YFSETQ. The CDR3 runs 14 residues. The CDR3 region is CASSLEWVGETQYF. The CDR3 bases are TGCGCCAGCAGCTTGGAGTGGGTGGGGGAGACCCAGTACTTC.

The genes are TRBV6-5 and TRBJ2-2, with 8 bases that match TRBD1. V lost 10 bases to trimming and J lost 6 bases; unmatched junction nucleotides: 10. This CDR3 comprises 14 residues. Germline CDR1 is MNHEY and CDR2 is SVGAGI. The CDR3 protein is CAISAGQGPGELFF. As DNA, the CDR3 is TGTGCCATCAGCGCAGGACAGGGACCCGGGGAGCTGTTTTTT.

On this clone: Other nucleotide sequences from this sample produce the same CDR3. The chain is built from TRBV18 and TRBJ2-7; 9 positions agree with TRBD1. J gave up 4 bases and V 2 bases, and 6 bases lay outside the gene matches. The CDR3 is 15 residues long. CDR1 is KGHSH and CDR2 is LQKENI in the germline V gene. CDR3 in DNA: TGTGCCAGCTCACCAGCCGGACAGGGGACGTACGAGCAGTACTTC. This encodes CASSPAGQGTYEQYF. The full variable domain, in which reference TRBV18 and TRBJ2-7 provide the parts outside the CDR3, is NAGVMQNPRHLVRRRGQEARLRCSPMKGHSHVYWYRQLPEEGLKFMVYLQKENIIDESGMPKERFSAEFPKEGPSILRIQQVVRGDSAAYFCASSPAGQGTYEQYFGPGTRLTVT.

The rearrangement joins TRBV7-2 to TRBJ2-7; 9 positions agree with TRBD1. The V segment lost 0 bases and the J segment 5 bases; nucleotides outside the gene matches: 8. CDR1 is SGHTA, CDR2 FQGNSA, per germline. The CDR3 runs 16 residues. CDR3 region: CASSLAWGTGNDEQYF. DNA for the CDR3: TGTGCCAGCAGCTTAGCATGGGGGACAGGGAACGACGAGCAGTACTTC.

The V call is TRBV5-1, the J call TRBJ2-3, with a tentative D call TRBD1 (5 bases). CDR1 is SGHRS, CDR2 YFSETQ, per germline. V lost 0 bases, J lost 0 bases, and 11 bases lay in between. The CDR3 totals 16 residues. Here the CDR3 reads CASSLVMAGSTDTQYF. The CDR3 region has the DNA TGCGCCAGCAGCTTGGTGATGGCAGGGAGCACAGATACGCAGTATTTT. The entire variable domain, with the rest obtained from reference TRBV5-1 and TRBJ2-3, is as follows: KAGVTQTPRYLIKTRGQQVTLSCSPISGHRSVSWYQQTPGQGLQFLFEYFSETQRNKGNFPGRFSGRQFSNSRSEMNVSTLELGDSALYLCASSLVMAGSTDTQYFGPGTRLTVL.

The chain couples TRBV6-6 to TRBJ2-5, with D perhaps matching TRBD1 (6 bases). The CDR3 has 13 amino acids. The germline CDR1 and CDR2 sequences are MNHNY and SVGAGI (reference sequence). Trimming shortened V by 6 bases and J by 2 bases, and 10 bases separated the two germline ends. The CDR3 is CASSRGQQETQYF. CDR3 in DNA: TGTGCCAGCAGCCGCGGACAGCAAGAGACCCAGTACTTC.

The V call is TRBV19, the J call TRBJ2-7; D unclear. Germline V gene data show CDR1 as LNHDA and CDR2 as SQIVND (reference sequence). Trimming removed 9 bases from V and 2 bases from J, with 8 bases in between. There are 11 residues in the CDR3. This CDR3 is CASGFPYEQYF. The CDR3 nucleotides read TGTGCCAGCGGGTTCCCCTACGAGCAGTACTTC. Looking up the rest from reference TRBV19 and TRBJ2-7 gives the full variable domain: DGGITQSPKYLFRKEGQNVTLSCEQNLNHDAMYWYRQDPGQGLRLIYYSQIVNDFQKGDIAEGYSVSREKKESFPLTVTSAQKNPTAFYLCASGFPYEQYFGPGTRLTVT.

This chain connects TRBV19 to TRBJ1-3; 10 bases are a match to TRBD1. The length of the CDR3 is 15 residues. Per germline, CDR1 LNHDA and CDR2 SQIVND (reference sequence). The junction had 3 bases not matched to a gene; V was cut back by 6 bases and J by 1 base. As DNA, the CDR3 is TGTGCCAGTAGCTCGGACAGGGGGTCTGGAAACACCATATATTTT. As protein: CASSSDRGSGNTIYF.

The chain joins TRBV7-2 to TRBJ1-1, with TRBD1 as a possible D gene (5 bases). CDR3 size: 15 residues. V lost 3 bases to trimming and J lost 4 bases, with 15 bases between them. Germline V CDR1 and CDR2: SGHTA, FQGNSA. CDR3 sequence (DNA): TGTGCCAGCAGCTTTGACAGCGGCGGGCGCACTGAAGCTTTCTTT. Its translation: CASSFDSGGRTEAFF.